This T cell receptor beta chain was captured in a study of T cell responses to AZD1222 COVID-19 vaccine. Study-wide results and limits: Seropositive status at baseline applied to only a handful of AZD1222 recipients.

Clones were read by immunoSEQ multiplex PCR, and TCRdb kept only the in-frame ones, dropping some. The sample lists around 130,000 clones; roughly 93% were seen once. Trimming stripped 0 bases from V and 7 bases from J, with 13 bases between. CDR3 length: 14 residues. CDR1 is SGDLS, CDR2 YYNGEE, per germline. As to this clone: What it binds is unknown.

The material sequenced was peripheral blood, taken on day 0 of AZD1222 vaccination. The V and J genes are TRBV9 and TRBJ1-1; unclear D gene. This TCR derives from an adult in good health. CDR3 region: CASSVGGVEIEAFF. CDR3 nucleotide sequence: TGTGCCAGCAGCGTAGGGGGAGTCGAGATTGAAGCTTTCTTT.